This T cell receptor beta chain originates from a study of human T cells and chemical hapten exposure. TCRdb reanalysed the RACE reads using MiXCR and keeps one entry per CDR3 protein. The table includes tens of thousands of distinct CDR3 sequences, around 6.5% detected once. Time point reported: patch test 1, 2 weeks after DPC sensitization. Sample treatment: therapeutic diphenylcyclopropenone sensitization with weekly scalp DPC. Whole blood that had not been fractionated was the source of extracted total RNA. Trimming cost V 5 bases and J 10 bases, with 9 bases left between them. The CDR3 runs 11 residues.

Source: whole blood, taken in connection with sensitization to the hapten diphenylcyclopropenone (DPC). The chain combines TRBV12-3 or TRBV12-4 with TRBJ1-5; tentative D call: TRBD1 (5 bases). This clonotype was sampled from a woman in her twenties or thirties with alopecia areata. Some clones in this sample may be carry-over from other donors' samples. Written as DNA, the CDR3 is TGTGCCAGCAGTAATACAGGTCCCCAGCATTTT. It is translated as CASSNTGPQHF.